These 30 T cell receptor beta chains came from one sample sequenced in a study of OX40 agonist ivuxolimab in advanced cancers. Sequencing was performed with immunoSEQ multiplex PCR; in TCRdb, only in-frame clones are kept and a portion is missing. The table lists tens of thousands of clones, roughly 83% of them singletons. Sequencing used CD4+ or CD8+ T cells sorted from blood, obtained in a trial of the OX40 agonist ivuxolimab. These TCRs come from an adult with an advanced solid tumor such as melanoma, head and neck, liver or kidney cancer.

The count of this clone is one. CDR3 amino acids: CASSQDMNTEAFF. The CDR3, as DNA: TGTGCCAGCAGCCAGGATATGAACACTGAAGCTTTCTTT. This chain connects TRBV4-2 to TRBJ1-1; D is undetermined. The CDR3 has 13 residues. V shed 3 bases and J shed 0 bases, with 5 bases lying between them. In germline, CDR1 is LGHNA, CDR2 YNFKEQ.

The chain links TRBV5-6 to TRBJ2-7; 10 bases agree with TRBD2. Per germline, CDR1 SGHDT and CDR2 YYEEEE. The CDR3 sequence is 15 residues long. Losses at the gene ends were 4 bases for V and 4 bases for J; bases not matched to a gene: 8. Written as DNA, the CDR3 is TGTGCCAGCAGCGGGGTAATGGGACTAGCGTACGAGCAGTACTTC. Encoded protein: CASSGVMGLAYEQYF.

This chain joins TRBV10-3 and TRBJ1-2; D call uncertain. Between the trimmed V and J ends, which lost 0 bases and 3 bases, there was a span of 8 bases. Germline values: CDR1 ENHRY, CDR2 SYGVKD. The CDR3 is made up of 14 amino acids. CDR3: CAISESGQDYGYTF. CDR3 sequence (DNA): TGTGCCATCAGTGAGTCTGGGCAGGACTATGGCTACACCTTC.

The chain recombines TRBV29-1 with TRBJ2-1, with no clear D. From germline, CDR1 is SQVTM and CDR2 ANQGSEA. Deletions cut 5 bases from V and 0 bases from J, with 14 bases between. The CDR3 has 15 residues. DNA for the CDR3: TGCAGCGTTCATGGTCAGGCTAGCTCCTACAATGAGCAGTTCTTC. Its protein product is CSVHGQASSYNEQFF.

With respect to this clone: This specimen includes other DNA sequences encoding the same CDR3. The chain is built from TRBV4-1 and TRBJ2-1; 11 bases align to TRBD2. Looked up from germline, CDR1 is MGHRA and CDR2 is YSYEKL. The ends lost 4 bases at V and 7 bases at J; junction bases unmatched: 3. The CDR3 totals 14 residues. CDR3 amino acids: CASSRTSGSNEQFF. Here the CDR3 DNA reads TGCGCCAGCAGCCGCACTAGCGGGAGTAATGAGCAGTTCTTC.

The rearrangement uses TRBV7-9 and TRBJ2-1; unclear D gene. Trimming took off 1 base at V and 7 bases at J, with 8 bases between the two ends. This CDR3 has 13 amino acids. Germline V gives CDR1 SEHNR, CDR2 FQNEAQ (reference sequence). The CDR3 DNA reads TGTGCCAGCAGCTTAGATGCTAGGAATGAGCAGTTCTTC. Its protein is CASSLDARNEQFF.

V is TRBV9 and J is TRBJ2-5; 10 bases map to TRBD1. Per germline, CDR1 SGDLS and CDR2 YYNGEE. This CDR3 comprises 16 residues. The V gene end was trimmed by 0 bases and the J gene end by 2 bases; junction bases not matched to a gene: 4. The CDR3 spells CASSVGGTGDQETQYF. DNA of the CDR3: TGTGCCAGCAGCGTAGGGGGGACAGGGGATCAAGAGACCCAGTACTTC.

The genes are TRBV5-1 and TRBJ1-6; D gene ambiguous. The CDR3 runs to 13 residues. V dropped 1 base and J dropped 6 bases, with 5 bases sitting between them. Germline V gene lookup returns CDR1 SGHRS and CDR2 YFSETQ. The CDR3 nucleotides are TGCGCCAGCAGCTTGCAGCCTAATTCACCCCTCCACTTT. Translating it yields CASSLQPNSPLHF.

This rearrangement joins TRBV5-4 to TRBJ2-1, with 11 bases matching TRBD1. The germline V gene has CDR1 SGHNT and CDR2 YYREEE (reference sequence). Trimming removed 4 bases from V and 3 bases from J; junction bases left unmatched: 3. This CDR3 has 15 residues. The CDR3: CASSTGQGDYNEQFF. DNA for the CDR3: TGTGCCAGCAGCACGGGACAGGGGGACTACAATGAGCAGTTCTTC.

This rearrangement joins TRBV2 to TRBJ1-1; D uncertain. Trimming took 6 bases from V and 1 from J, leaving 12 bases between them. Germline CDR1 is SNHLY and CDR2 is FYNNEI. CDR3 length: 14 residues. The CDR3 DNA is TGTGCCAGCAGAAGGGAGGGTAAGAACACTGAAGCTTTCTTT. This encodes CASRREGKNTEAFF.

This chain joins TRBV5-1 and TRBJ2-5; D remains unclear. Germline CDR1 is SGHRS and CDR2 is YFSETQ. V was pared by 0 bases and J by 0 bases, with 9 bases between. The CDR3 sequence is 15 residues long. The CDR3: CASSLGRPYQETQYF. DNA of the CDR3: TGCGCCAGCAGCTTGGGCCGACCGTACCAAGAGACCCAGTACTTC.

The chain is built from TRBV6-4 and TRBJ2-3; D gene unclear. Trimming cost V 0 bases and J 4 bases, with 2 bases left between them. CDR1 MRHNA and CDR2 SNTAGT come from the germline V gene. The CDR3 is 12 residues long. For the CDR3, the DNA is TGTGCCAGCAGTGACTCATCAGATACGCAGTATTTT. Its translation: CASSDSSDTQYF.

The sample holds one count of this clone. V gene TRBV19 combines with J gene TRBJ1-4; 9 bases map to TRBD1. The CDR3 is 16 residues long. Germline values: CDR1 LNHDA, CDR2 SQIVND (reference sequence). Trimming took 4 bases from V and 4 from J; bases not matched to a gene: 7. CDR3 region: CASSTGTGLLNEKLFF. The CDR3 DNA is TGTGCCAGTAGTACCGGGACAGGGCTCCTTAATGAAAAACTGTTTTTT.

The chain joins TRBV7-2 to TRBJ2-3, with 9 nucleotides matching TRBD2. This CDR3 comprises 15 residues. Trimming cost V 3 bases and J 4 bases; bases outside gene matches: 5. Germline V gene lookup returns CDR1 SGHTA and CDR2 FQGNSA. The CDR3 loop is CASSFAGGLADTQYF. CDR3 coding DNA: TGTGCCAGCAGCTTCGCGGGGGGGCTTGCAGATACGCAGTATTTT.

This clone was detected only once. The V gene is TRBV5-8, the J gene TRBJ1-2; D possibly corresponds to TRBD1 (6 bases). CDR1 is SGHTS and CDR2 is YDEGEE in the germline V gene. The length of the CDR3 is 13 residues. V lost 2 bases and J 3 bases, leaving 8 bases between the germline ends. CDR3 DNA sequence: TGTGCCAGCAGCTTTAACAGGGACTATGGCTACACCTTC. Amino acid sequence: CASSFNRDYGYTF.

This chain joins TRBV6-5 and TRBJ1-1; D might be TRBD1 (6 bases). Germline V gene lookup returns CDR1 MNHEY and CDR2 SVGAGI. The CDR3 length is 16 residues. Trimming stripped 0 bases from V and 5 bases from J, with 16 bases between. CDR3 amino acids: CASSYSTGGQGTEAFF. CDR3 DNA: TGTGCCAGCAGTTACTCGACCGGGGGCCAGGGGACTGAAGCTTTCTTT.

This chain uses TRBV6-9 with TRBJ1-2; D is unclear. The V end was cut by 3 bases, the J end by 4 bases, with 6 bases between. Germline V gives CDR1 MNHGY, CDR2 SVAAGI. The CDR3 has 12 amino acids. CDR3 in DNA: TGTGCCAGCAGTTACCAGGTCTATGGCTACACCTTC. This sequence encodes CASSYQVYGYTF.

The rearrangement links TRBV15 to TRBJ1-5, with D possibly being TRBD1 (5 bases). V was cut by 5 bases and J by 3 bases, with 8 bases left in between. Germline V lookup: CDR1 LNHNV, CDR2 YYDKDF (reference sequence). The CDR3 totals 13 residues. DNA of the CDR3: TGTGCCACCAGCCGCAGGGACAATCAGCCCCAGCATTTT. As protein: CATSRRDNQPQHF.

CDR3 coding DNA: TGTGCCAGTAGTATATGGCACCGAGCTGATAATTCACCCCTCCACTTT. This translates into CASSIWHRADNSPLHF. The gene calls are TRBV19 and TRBJ1-6; no reliable D call. Trimming left V 2 bases short and J 5 bases short, with 13 bases between. The CDR3 has 16 amino acids. Germline values: CDR1 LNHDA, CDR2 SQIVND (reference sequence). The variable domain in full, with the rest retrieved from reference TRBV19 and TRBJ1-6, is DGGITQSPKYLFRKEGQNVTLSCEQNLNHDAMYWYRQDPGQGLRLIYYSQIVNDFQKGDIAEGYSVSREKKESFPLTVTSAQKNPTAFYLCASSIWHRADNSPLHFGNGTRLTVT.

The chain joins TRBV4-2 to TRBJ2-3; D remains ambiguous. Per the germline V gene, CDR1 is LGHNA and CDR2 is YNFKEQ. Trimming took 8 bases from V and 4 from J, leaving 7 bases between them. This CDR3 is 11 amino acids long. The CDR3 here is CASRYADTQYF. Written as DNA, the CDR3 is TGTGCCAGCCGGTACGCAGATACGCAGTATTTT.

The CDR3 nucleotides are TGTGCCAGCAGCTTAACGTTGGCTGCCGGGGATACGCAGTATTTT. Translated: CASSLTLAAGDTQYF. The gene calls are TRBV7-3 and TRBJ2-3, with D uncertain. The germline V gene encodes CDR1 SGHTA and CDR2 FQGTGA. CDR3 length: 15 residues. Deletions cut 0 bases from V and 6 bases from J, with 13 bases between.

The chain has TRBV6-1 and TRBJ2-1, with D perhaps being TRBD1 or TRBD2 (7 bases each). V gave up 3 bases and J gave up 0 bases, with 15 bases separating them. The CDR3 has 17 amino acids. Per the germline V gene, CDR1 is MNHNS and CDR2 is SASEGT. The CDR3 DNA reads TGTGCCAGCAGTGACAGGGGGGGAATAAGCTCCTACAATGAGCAGTTCTTC. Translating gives CASSDRGGISSYNEQFF.

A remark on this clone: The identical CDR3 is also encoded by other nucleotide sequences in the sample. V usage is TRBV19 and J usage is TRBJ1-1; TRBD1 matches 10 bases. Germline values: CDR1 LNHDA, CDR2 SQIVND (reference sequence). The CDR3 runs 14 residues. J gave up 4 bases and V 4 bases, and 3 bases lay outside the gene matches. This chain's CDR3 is CASSKDRGGTEAFF. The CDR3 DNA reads TGTGCCAGTAGTAAGGACAGGGGGGGCACTGAAGCTTTCTTT.

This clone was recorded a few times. The CDR3 spells CASSFSTGYETQYF. In nucleotides, the CDR3 is TGTGCCAGCAGCTTCTCGACAGGGTACGAGACCCAGTACTTC. V and J are TRBV7-9 and TRBJ2-5, with 7 bases fitting TRBD1. The V and J ends lost 3 bases and 5 bases, in that order; junction bases with no gene match: 6. Per the germline V gene, CDR1 is SEHNR and CDR2 is FQNEAQ (reference sequence). The CDR3 consists of 14 residues.

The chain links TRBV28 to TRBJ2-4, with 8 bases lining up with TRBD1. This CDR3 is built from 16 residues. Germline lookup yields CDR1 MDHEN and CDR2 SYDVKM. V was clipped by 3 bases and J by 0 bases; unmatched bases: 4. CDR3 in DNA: TGTGCCAGCAGTTTCGGGACAGGTTTAGCCAAAAACATTCAGTACTTC. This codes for CASSFGTGLAKNIQYF. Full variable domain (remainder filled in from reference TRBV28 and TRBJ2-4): DVKVTQSSRYLVKRTGEKVFLECVQDMDHENMFWYRQDPGLGLRLIYFSYDVKMKEKGDIPEGYSVSREKKERFSLILESASTNQTSMYLCASSFGTGLAKNIQYFGAGTRLSVL.

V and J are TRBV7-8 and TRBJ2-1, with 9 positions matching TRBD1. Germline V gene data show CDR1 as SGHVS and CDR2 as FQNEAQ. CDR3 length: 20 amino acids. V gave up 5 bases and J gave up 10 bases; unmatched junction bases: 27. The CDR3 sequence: CASSAPAVWTGANAGIEQFF. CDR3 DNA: TGTGCCAGCAGCGCCCCGGCCGTCTGGACAGGGGCCAACGCGGGAATCGAGCAGTTCTTC.

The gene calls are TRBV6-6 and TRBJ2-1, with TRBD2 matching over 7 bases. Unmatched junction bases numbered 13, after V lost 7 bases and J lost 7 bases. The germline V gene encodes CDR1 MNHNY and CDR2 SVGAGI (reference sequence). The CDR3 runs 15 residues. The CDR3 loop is CASTPWAGDLNEQFF. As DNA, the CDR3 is TGTGCCAGCACCCCCTGGGCGGGAGATCTGAATGAGCAGTTCTTC.

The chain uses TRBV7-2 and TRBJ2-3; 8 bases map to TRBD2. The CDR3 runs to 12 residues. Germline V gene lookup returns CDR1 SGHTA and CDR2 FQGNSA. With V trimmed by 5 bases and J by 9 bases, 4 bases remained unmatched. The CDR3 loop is CASSPGGPTQYF. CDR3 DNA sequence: TGTGCCAGCAGCCCGGGGGGGCCGACGCAGTATTTT.

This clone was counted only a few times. CDR3 DNA: TGTGCCAGCAAGCCGGGGACAGGGATCACTGAAGCTTTCTTT. This translates into CASKPGTGITEAFF. The chain is built from TRBV27 and TRBJ1-1, with 9 bases fitting TRBD1. This CDR3 contains 14 residues. The germline CDR1 and CDR2 sequences are MNHEY and SMNVEV (reference sequence). V lost 7 bases and J lost 4; bases outside the gene matches: 7.

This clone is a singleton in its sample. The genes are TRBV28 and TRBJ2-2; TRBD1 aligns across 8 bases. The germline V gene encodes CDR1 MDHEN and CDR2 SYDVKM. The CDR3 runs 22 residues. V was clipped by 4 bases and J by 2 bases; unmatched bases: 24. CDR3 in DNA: TGTGCCAGCAGTTCAAATTTTTGGGTGACGGGGACGGACAGGGTAAACACCGGGGAGCTGTTTTTT. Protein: CASSSNFWVTGTDRVNTGELFF.